This TCR beta chain was observed in a study of T cell responses to AZD1222 COVID-19 vaccine. Across the study: Analyses pooled second doses at about 4 or about 12 weeks. Findings and caveats of the study: Donors were chiefly white British, with a greater number of females, and clonal diversity was perhaps underestimated. Vaccine-associated CD4 TCRs ranged over spike, dominating at 160-218 and 743-854. Just 6 or 7 people given AZD1222 tested seropositive at baseline.

Comments on this clone: Its target is not known.

This CDR3 contains 13 residues. V was cut by 7 bases and J by 5 bases, with 15 bases left in between. Germline V gives CDR1 SGHNT, CDR2 YYREEE (reference sequence). Libraries were prepared by immunoSEQ multiplex PCR; TCRdb keeps only in-frame clonotypes and omits some of them. Of roughly 150,000 clones listed, nearly 95% were seen once; the top ten hold roughly 2.2%. The sequencing used peripheral blood, collected on day 0 of AZD1222 vaccination. The rearrangement uses TRBV5-4 and TRBJ1-1; D might be TRBD1 (5 bases). This clonotype was sampled from an adult in good health. CDR3 bases: TGTGCCAGCCTGGGAGGGGTGGGGACTGAAGCTTTCTTT. Its protein product is CASLGGVGTEAFF.